Each of the 30 T cell receptor beta chains below was sequenced from the same sample in a study of blood T cell repertoires in COVID-19. TCRdb's table, derived via immunoSEQ multiplex PCR, lists solely in-frame clones and lacks some. Found here are about 110,000 clones, roughly 85% of them singletons; the top ten hold 16%. Sequencing input: peripheral blood. Receptors originate from an elderly woman with active or convalescent COVID-19.

The rearrangement uses TRBV1 and TRBJ2-7; TRBD2 was called by the table and not checked on the DNA. TRBV1 is a pseudogene. This CDR3 is 14 amino acids long. This CDR3 is CTSRLAGGGYEQYF. The CDR3 DNA reads TGCACCAGCAGATTAGCGGGAGGAGGCTACGAGCAGTACTTC.

The chain couples TRBV5-4 to TRBJ2-1; no clear D gene. This CDR3 is 16 amino acids long. With 2 bases removed from V and 8 bases from J, the gap between germline ends came to 20 bases. In germline, CDR1 is SGHNT, CDR2 YYREEE (reference sequence). The CDR3 DNA reads as TGTGCCAGCAGCTTTATAGTGGGCTCCCAAGAGCATGAGCAGTTCTTC. Amino acids: CASSFIVGSQEHEQFF. The variable domain in full, with the rest retrieved from reference TRBV5-4 and TRBJ2-1, is ETGVTQSPTHLIKTRGQQVTLRCSSQSGHNTVSWYQQALGQGPQFIFQYYREEENGRGNFPPRFSGLQFPNYSSELNVNALELDDSALYLCASSFIVGSQEHEQFFGPGTRLTVL.

The V call is TRBV19, the J call TRBJ1-2; possible D gene TRBD1, 5 bases. V shed 10 bases and J shed 1 base, with 25 bases lying between them. CDR3 length: 17 residues. The germline gives CDR1 LNHDA, CDR2 SQIVND (reference sequence). CDR3: CATSDKGWGRRNYGYTF. The CDR3, as DNA: TGTGCCACCAGCGACAAAGGGTGGGGCAGGCGTAACTATGGCTACACCTTC.

The gene calls are TRBV29-1 and TRBJ1-5, with 9 bases identical to TRBD1. Per the germline V gene, CDR1 is SQVTM and CDR2 is ANQGSEA. The CDR3 is made up of 15 amino acids. V was clipped by 4 bases and J by 5 bases; unmatched bases: 9. In nucleotides, the CDR3 is TGCAGCGTTGGCTCGGGACAGGGCAGTCATCAGCCCCAGCATTTT. Protein sequence: CSVGSGQGSHQPQHF.

The chain recombines TRBV5-1 with TRBJ2-5, with 7 positions matching TRBD2. The J segment lost 7 bases and the V segment lost 3 bases, leaving 9 bases of the junction unmatched. CDR1 and CDR2 (germline): SGHRS, YFSETQ. The CDR3 runs 14 residues. The CDR3 sequence is CASSSGLGGATQYF. In nucleotides, the CDR3 is TGCGCCAGCAGCTCTGGACTAGGAGGGGCGACCCAGTACTTC.

This chain joins TRBV18 and TRBJ2-1, with D perhaps TRBD2 (5 bases). Germline CDR1 is KGHSH and CDR2 is LQKENI. Trimming took 5 bases from V and 4 from J, leaving 12 bases between them. The CDR3 consists of 14 residues. The CDR3 region is CASSWMGEYNEQFF. The CDR3 DNA reads as TGTGCCAGCTCATGGATGGGAGAATACAATGAGCAGTTCTTC.

The chain uses TRBV7-9 and TRBJ1-1; unclear D gene. From germline, CDR1 is SEHNR and CDR2 FQNEAQ (reference sequence). The V end was cut by 5 bases, the J end by 7 bases, with 14 bases between. This CDR3 has 13 amino acids. The chain's CDR3 is CASSTRGLFEAFF. For the CDR3, the DNA is TGTGCCAGCAGCACCCGTGGCTTATTTGAAGCTTTCTTT.

The J gene is TRBJ2-7, the V gene TRBV28; 14 bases are shared with TRBD2. Germline V gene data show CDR1 as MDHEN and CDR2 as SYDVKM. The ends lost 5 bases at V and 4 bases at J; junction bases unmatched: 10. The CDR3 consists of 17 residues. CDR3 region: CASSTMGLAGAWYEQYF. The DNA of the CDR3 is TGTGCCAGCAGTACGATGGGACTAGCGGGAGCCTGGTACGAGCAGTACTTC.

J is TRBJ2-7 and V is TRBV4-1, with TRBD2 identical over 9 bases. The CDR3 totals 15 residues. Germline CDR1 is MGHRA and CDR2 is YSYEKL. J was trimmed by 0 bases and V by 2 bases; bases with no gene match: 2. The CDR3 protein is CASSQLAGPSYEQYF. For the CDR3, the DNA is TGCGCCAGCAGCCAACTAGCGGGACCCTCCTACGAGCAGTACTTC.

This clone was recorded only once. The chain uses TRBV5-1 and TRBJ2-3, with unresolved D. The CDR3 totals 12 residues. Trimming took 1 base from V and 2 from J, leaving 2 bases between them. Per the germline V gene, CDR1 is SGHRS and CDR2 is YFSETQ. The CDR3: CASSLHTDTQYF. The CDR3 DNA sequence: TGCGCCAGCAGCTTGCACACAGATACGCAGTATTTT. Combining the CDR3 with reference TRBV5-1 and TRBJ2-3 gives the whole variable domain KAGVTQTPRYLIKTRGQQVTLSCSPISGHRSVSWYQQTPGQGLQFLFEYFSETQRNKGNFPGRFSGRQFSNSRSEMNVSTLELGDSALYLCASSLHTDTQYFGPGTRLTVL.

The chain couples TRBV5-1 to TRBJ2-7; TRBD2 matches at 11 bases. Germline lookup yields CDR1 SGHRS and CDR2 YFSETQ. With 4 bases clipped from V and 3 bases from J, the junction kept 6 bases outside the gene matches. CDR3 length: 15 amino acids. The CDR3 protein is CASSTGTSGNYEQYF. CDR3 sequence (DNA): TGCGCCAGCAGCACGGGGACTAGCGGAAACTACGAGCAGTACTTC.

V is TRBV19 and J is TRBJ1-2, with 8 bases aligning to TRBD1. Germline V gene data show CDR1 as LNHDA and CDR2 as SQIVND (reference sequence). The CDR3 extends over 16 amino acids. Losses at the gene ends were 3 bases for V and 6 bases for J; bases not matched to a gene: 12. CDR3 sequence reads: CASSMDQWTGPDGYTF. The CDR3 nucleotides read TGTGCCAGTAGTATGGACCAATGGACAGGGCCAGATGGCTACACCTTC. The variable domain in full, with the rest retrieved from reference TRBV19 and TRBJ1-2, is DGGITQSPKYLFRKEGQNVTLSCEQNLNHDAMYWYRQDPGQGLRLIYYSQIVNDFQKGDIAEGYSVSREKKESFPLTVTSAQKNPTAFYLCASSMDQWTGPDGYTFGSGTRLTVV.

This CDR3 reads CASSPGTSGSSARADTQYF. In nucleotides, the CDR3 is TGTGCCAGCAGCCCCGGGACTAGCGGGAGTTCCGCGCGGGCAGATACGCAGTATTTT. J is TRBJ2-3 and V is TRBV9; 14 nucleotides agree with TRBD2. The V segment lost 4 bases and the J segment 4 bases; nucleotides outside the gene matches: 14. Germline CDR1 SGDLS, CDR2 YYNGEE. This CDR3 has 19 amino acids. Full variable domain (missing parts from reference TRBV9 and TRBJ2-3): DSGVTQTPKHLITATGQRVTLRCSPRSGDLSVYWYQQSLDQGLQFLIQYYNGEERAKGNILERFSAQQFPDLHSELNLSSLELGDSALYFCASSPGTSGSSARADTQYFGPGTRLTVL.

This chain uses TRBV4-1 with TRBJ2-5; D perhaps matches TRBD2 (7 bases). V dropped 8 bases and J dropped 5 bases, with 18 bases sitting between them. Germline-derived CDR1 and CDR2 are MGHRA and YSYEKL. The length of the CDR3 is 14 residues. The CDR3 sequence is CASRPGRGSETQYF. The CDR3 DNA sequence: TGCGCCAGCCGGCCGGGGAGGGGGAGTGAGACCCAGTACTTC.

The CDR3 here is CSATQGTEAFF. CDR3 coding DNA: TGCAGTGCAACTCAGGGGACTGAAGCTTTCTTT. The chain employs TRBV20-1 and TRBJ1-1, with a weak D call TRBD1 (6 bases). The CDR3 covers 11 residues. CDR1 is DFQATT, CDR2 SNEGSKA, per germline (reference sequence). Trimming removed 6 bases from V and 5 bases from J, with 10 bases in between.

V usage is TRBV7-3 and J usage is TRBJ2-5, with unresolved D. CDR1 SGHTA and CDR2 FQGTGA come from the germline V gene. V was cut by 5 bases and J by 5 bases, with 15 bases left in between. CDR3 size: 14 residues. The DNA of the CDR3 is TGTGCCAGCAGCGAAACCATCGGTGCGGAGACCCAGTACTTC. Translated: CASSETIGAETQYF.

V usage is TRBV18 and J usage is TRBJ2-2, with 9 nucleotides matching TRBD2. There are 17 residues in the CDR3. J gave up 5 bases and V 3 bases, and 10 bases lay outside the gene matches. The V gene's germline CDR1 is KGHSH and CDR2 LQKENI. The CDR3 coding sequence is TGTGCCAGCTCACCTATAGCGGGAGCCTGGGGGACCGGGGAGCTGTTTTTT. It specifies CASSPIAGAWGTGELFF.

The chain is built from TRBV12-5 and TRBJ2-7, with D tentatively TRBD2 (6 bases). The CDR3 extends over 13 amino acids. V lost 2 bases and J lost 6, with 11 bases in between. Germline CDR1 is LGHNT and CDR2 is FRNRAP. The CDR3, as DNA: TGTGCTAGTGGTTTGCAGGAGGGGCTCGAGCAGTACTTC. Amino acids: CASGLQEGLEQYF.

The chain carries TRBV29-1 and TRBJ2-5; 8 bases are shared with TRBD2. Germline V gives CDR1 SQVTM, CDR2 ANQGSEA. The V segment lost 7 bases and the J segment 8 bases; nucleotides outside the gene matches: 15. CDR3 length: 14 residues. CDR3 sequence reads: CSAESPGLVSTQYF. The CDR3 bases are TGCAGCGCCGAGTCTCCGGGACTAGTTAGCACCCAGTACTTC.

The chain recombines TRBV4-2 with TRBJ2-3; 7 bases agree with TRBD1. Germline CDR1 LGHNA, CDR2 YNFKEQ. With V trimmed by 4 bases and J by 1 base, 5 bases remained unmatched. This CDR3 comprises 15 residues. CDR3 residues: CASSPTGIGTDTQYF. In DNA, the CDR3 is TGTGCCAGCAGCCCGACAGGGATTGGCACAGATACGCAGTATTTT.

The chain recombines TRBV24-1 with TRBJ2-3, with 7 bases that match TRBD1. CDR1 KGHDR and CDR2 SFDVKD come from the germline V gene. J lost 1 base, V lost 4 bases, and 13 bases had no gene match. This CDR3 region has 18 residues. This CDR3 is CATSDPRRQGIGTDTQYF. As DNA, the CDR3 is TGTGCCACCAGTGACCCAAGACGACAGGGAATCGGCACAGATACGCAGTATTTT.

The chain uses TRBV19 and TRBJ1-6; no reliable D call. CDR1 is LNHDA, CDR2 SQIVND, per germline (reference sequence). V was cut by 3 bases and J by 7 bases, with 16 bases left in between. This CDR3 has 16 residues. In DNA form, the CDR3 reads TGTGCCAGTAGTATCCTTGGGCAGGATAAAAATTCACCCCTCCACTTT. Encoded protein: CASSILGQDKNSPLHF.

The CDR3 nucleotides are TGTGCCAGCAGTTTAGGGGGGGCGCGTGAGCAGTACTTC. Translation: CASSLGGAREQYF. The chain uses TRBV28 and TRBJ2-7, with D perhaps matching TRBD2 (7 bases). This CDR3 has 13 residues. The V end was cut by 2 bases, the J end by 7 bases, with 12 bases between. CDR1 and CDR2 from the germline V gene are MDHEN and SYDVKM.

The CDR3: CASSSGTSSWSGELFF. For the CDR3, the DNA is TGTGCCAGCAGCTCCGGGACTAGTAGTTGGAGCGGGGAGCTGTTTTTT. The chain carries TRBV7-9 and TRBJ2-2, with 8 positions matching TRBD2. V shed 4 bases, J shed 7 bases, and the junction held 11 bases outside the gene matches. CDR1 and CDR2 from the germline V gene are SEHNR and FQNEAQ (reference sequence). The CDR3 has 16 amino acids.

The chain recombines TRBV3-1 (or the pseudogene TRBV3-2) with TRBJ2-5; TRBD1 might be the D (6 bases). Germline CDR1 reads LGHDT; CDR2 reads YNNKEL (reference sequence). V was cut by 4 bases and J by 2 bases, with 20 bases left in between. The CDR3 runs 17 residues. The CDR3 DNA sequence: TGTGCCAGCAGCCTAAACCCTATAAAAGGGGGACAAGAGACCCAGTACTTC. The encoded protein is CASSLNPIKGGQETQYF.

The J gene is TRBJ1-2, the V gene TRBV3-1 (or the pseudogene TRBV3-2), with 10 nucleotides matching TRBD1. The germline gives CDR1 LGHDT, CDR2 YNNKEL (reference sequence). V lost 6 bases to trimming and J lost 5 bases; unmatched junction nucleotides: 18. This CDR3 contains 18 residues. Here the CDR3 reads CASRGGWDRGLSFYGYTF. The CDR3 bases are TGTGCCAGCAGAGGAGGGTGGGACAGGGGCCTATCATTTTATGGCTACACCTTC.

The genes are TRBV4-1 and TRBJ1-1; 7 bases are a match to TRBD1. This CDR3 is built from 15 residues. CDR1 and CDR2 (germline): MGHRA, YSYEKL. V lost 2 bases, J lost 7 bases, and 10 bases stayed unmatched. This CDR3 reads CASSQFITRDSEAFF. The CDR3 DNA follows: TGCGCCAGCAGCCAATTCATCACTCGGGACAGTGAAGCTTTCTTT.

The chain joins TRBV6-5 to TRBJ2-5, with TRBD2 identical over 9 bases. The CDR3 spans 15 residues. V lost 6 bases to trimming and J lost 5 bases; unmatched junction nucleotides: 10. The germline gives CDR1 MNHEY, CDR2 SVGAGI. The CDR3 spells CASSLAGSEGETQYF. The CDR3 DNA reads TGTGCCAGCAGCCTAGCGGGATCAGAAGGGGAGACCCAGTACTTC.

The genes are TRBV5-1 and TRBJ2-1, with no clear D. Between the trimmed V and J ends, which lost 1 base and 3 bases, there was a span of 8 bases. Looked up from germline, CDR1 is SGHRS and CDR2 is YFSETQ. This CDR3 spans 14 amino acids. In nucleotides, the CDR3 is TGCGCCAGCAGCTTGTCACTCGACTACAATGAGCAGTTCTTC. Protein product: CASSLSLDYNEQFF.

The chain employs TRBV12-3 or TRBV12-4 and TRBJ1-2, with D possibly TRBD1 on 6 matching bases. V was trimmed by 5 bases and J by 8 bases, leaving 15 bases between them. The CDR3 loop spans 13 amino acids. CDR3 in DNA: TGTGCCAGCAGTCCAGACAGGACCTGGGGCTACACCTTC. The encoded protein is CASSPDRTWGYTF.